This TCR beta chain was sequenced in a study of T cell repertoires in cytomegalovirus infection. Across the study: Selected CMV epitopes included recently identified HLA-C-restricted ones as well as well-studied HLA-B-restricted ones. Study-wide results and limits: Clonotypes of TCR beta that were HLA-C-restricted and CMV-specific dominated the ex vivo response.

This clonotype was found once. Its antigen remains unknown. CDR3 size: 14 residues. Trimming cost V 3 bases and J 6 bases, with 14 bases left between them. Germline V lookup: CDR1 SEHNR, CDR2 FQNEAQ (reference sequence). TCRdb redid the calling of the reads with MiXCR, one entry per CDR3 protein. The profile shows roughly 800,000 distinct CDR3 sequences, about 29% of them singletons. The rearrangement links TRBV7-9 to TRBJ1-1; D gene uncertain. Sequencing was performed on cultured CD8+ T cells from PBMCs, taken from culture after CMV antigen stimulation. The clonotype comes from a human donor in good health (CMV status not recorded). Some clones in this sample may be carry-over from other donors' samples. CDR3 region: CASSFMDESAEAFF. In DNA form, the CDR3 reads TGTGCCAGCAGCTTCATGGACGAGTCAGCTGAAGCTTTCTTT.